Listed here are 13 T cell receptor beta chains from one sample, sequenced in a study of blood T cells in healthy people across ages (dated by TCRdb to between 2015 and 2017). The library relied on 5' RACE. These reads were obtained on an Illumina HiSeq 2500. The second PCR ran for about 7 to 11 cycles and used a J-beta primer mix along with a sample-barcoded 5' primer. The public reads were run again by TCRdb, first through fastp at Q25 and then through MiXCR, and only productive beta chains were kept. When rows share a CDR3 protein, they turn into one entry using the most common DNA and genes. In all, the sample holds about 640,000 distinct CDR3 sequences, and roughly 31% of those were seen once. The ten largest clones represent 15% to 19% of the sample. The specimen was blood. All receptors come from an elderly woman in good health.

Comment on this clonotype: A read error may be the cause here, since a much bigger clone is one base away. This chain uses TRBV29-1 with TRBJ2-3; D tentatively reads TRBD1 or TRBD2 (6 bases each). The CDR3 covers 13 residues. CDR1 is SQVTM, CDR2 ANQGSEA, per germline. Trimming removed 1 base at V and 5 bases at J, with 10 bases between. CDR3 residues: CSVEGRGGDTQYF. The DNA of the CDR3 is TGCAGCGTTGAAGGCAGGGGAGGAGATACGCAGTATTTT.

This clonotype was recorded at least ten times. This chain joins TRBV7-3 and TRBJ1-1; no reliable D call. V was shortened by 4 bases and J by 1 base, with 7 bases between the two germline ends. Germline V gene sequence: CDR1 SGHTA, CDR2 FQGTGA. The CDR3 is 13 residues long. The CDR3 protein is CASSWTKNTEAFF. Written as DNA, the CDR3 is TGTGCCAGCAGCTGGACGAAGAACACTGAAGCTTTCTTT. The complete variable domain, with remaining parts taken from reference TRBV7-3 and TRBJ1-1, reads GAGVSQTPSNKVTEKGKYVELRCDPISGHTALYWYRQSLGQGPEFLIYFQGTGAADDSGLPNDRFFAVRPEGSVSTLKIQRTERGDSAVYLCASSWTKNTEAFFGQGTRLTVV.

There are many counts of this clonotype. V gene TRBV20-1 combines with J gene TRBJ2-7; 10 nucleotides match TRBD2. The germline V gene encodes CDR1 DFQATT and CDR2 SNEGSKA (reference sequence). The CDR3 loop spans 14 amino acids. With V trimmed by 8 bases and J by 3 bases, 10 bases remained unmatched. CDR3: CSFVSGGSDYEQYF. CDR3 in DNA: TGCAGTTTTGTTAGCGGGGGGTCCGACTACGAGCAGTACTTC.

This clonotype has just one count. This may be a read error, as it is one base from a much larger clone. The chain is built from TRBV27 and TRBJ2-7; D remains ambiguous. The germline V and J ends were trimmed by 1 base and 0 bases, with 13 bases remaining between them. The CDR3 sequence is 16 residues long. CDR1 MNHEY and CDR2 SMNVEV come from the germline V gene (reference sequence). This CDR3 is CASSLWQNHNSYEQYF. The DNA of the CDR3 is TGTGCCAGCAGTTTATGGCAAAACCACAACTCCTACGAGCAGTACTTC.

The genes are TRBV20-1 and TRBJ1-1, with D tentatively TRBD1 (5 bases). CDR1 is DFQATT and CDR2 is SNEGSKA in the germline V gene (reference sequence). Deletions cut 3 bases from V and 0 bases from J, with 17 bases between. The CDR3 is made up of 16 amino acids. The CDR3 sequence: CSASLTGGIMNTEAFF. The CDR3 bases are TGCAGTGCTAGTCTAACGGGGGGTATTATGAACACTGAAGCTTTCTTT.

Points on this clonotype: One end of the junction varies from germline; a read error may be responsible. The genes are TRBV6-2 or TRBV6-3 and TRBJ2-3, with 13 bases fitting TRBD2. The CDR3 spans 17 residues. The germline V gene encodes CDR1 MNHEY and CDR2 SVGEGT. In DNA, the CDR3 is TGTACCAGCAGTAAACCGGGACTAGCGGGAAGCACAGATACGCAGTATTTT. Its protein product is CTSSKPGLAGSTDTQYF.

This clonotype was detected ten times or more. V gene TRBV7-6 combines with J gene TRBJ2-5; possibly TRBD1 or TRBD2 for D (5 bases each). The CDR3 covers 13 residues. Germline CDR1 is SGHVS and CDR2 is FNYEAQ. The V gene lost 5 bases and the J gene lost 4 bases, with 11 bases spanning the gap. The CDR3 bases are TGTGCCAGCAGCCCCTGGGGGTCAGAGACCCAGTACTTC. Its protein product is CASSPWGSETQYF.

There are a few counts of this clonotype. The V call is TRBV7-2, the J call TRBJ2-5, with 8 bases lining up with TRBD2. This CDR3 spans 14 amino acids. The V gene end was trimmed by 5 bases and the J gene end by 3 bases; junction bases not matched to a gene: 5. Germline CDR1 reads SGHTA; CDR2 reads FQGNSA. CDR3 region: CASSPGGVKETQYF. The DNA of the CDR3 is TGTGCCAGCAGCCCCGGGGGGGTGAAAGAGACCCAGTACTTC.

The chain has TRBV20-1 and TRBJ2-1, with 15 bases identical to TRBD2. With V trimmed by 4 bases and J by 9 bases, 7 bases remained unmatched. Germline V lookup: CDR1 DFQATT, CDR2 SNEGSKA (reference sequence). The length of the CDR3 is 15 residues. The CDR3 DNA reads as TGCAGTGCTAAGAGGACTAGCGGGGGGGCGCTTGAGCAGTTCTTC. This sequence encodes CSAKRTSGGALEQFF.

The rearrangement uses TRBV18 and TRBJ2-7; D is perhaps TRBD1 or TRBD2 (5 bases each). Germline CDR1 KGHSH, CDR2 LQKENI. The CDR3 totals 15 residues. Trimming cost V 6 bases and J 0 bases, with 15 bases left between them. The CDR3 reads CASSPGTVSSYEQYF. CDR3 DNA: TGTGCCAGCTCCCCAGGGACGGTAAGCTCCTACGAGCAGTACTTC.

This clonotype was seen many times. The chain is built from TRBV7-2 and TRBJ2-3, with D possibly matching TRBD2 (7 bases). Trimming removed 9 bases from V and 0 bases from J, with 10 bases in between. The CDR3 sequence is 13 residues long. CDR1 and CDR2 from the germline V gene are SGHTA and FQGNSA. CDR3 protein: CASRGGSTDTQYF. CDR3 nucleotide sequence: TGTGCCAGTAGGGGGGGTAGCACAGATACGCAGTATTTT.

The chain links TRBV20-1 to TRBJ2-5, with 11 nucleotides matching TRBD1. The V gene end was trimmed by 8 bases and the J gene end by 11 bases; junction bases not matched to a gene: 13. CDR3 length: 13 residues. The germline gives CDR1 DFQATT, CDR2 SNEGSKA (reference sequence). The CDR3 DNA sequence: TGCAGTACTCCGGGACAGGGGGAAAATGAGCAGTACTTC. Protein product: CSTPGQGENEQYF.

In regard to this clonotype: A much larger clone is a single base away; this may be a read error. CDR3 nucleotide sequence: TGTGCCAGCAACCGGGCGGACAGTGAAGCTTTCTTT. Its translation is CASNRADSEAFF. The chain joins TRBV3-1 to TRBJ1-1; D may be TRBD1 (6 bases). CDR1 and CDR2 (germline): LGHDT, YNNKEL (reference sequence). CDR3 length: 12 amino acids. Trimming left V 7 bases short and J 7 bases short, with 13 bases between.